This is a list of T cell receptor beta chains from one sample in a study of T cells in Graves' hyperthyroidism and ophthalmopathy. TCRdb processed the multiplex PCR reads anew with MiXCR; each CDR3 protein has one entry. The sample consists of around 350,000 distinct CDR3 sequences, 19% of them appearing once. Sample: blood. The source of these receptors is a woman aged 18-29 years with Graves' hyperthyroidism. Each CDR3 is given with its conserved first and last residue. D genes are given only for firm matches. Only some rows state a clone size, as once, few, many or a class for expanded clones.

many	TRBV10-3	-	TRBJ2-5	CAINTGPQQETQYF	TGTGCCATCAACACGGGACCCCAACAAGAGACCCAGTACTTC
many	TRBV29-1	-	TRBJ1-1	CSASLNTEAFF	TGCAGCGCCAGCCTGAACACTGAAGCTTTCTTT
many	TRBV11-2	-	TRBJ2-5	CASTLLRGSQETQYF	TGTGCCAGCACACTCCTCCGGGGGTCCCAAGAGACCCAGTACTTC
many	TRBV28	TRBD1	TRBJ1-1	CASSLLQGAGGRTEAFF	TGTGCCAGCAGTTTATTACAGGGGGCAGGGGGGAGGACTGAAGCTTTCTTT
-	TRBV3-1	-	TRBJ1-3	CASSQDGPGNTICF	TGTGCCAGCAGCCAGGACGGCCCTGGGAACACCATATGTTTT
many	TRBV20-1	-	TRBJ2-7	CSARDYEQYF	TGCAGTGCTCGGGACTACGAGCAGTACTTC
-	TRBV6-4	-	TRBJ1-1	CASSYSRNTGAFF	TGTGCCAGCAGTTACTCGAGGAACACTGGAGCTTTCTTT
many	TRBV10-2	-	TRBJ1-2	CASSPRGLPRNGYTF	TGCGCCAGCAGTCCCCGGGGTCTACCGAGGAATGGCTACACCTTC
-	TRBV2	TRBD1	TRBJ2-7	CASSRDRVADEQYF	TGTGCCAGCAGCCGGGACAGGGTAGCGGACGAGCAGTACTTC
many	TRBV20-1	-	TRBJ2-7	CSASGLFPRGEQYF	TGCAGTGCTAGCGGGCTCTTCCCAAGGGGGGAGCAGTACTTC
-	TRBV6-1	-	TRBJ1-5	CASIRGNDQPQHF	TGTGCCAGCATCCGGGGAAACGATCAGCCCCAGCATTTT
many	TRBV27	-	TRBJ1-1	CASSLLGAVNTEAFF	TGTGCCAGCAGTTTATTGGGGGCGGTGAACACTGAAGCTTTCTTT